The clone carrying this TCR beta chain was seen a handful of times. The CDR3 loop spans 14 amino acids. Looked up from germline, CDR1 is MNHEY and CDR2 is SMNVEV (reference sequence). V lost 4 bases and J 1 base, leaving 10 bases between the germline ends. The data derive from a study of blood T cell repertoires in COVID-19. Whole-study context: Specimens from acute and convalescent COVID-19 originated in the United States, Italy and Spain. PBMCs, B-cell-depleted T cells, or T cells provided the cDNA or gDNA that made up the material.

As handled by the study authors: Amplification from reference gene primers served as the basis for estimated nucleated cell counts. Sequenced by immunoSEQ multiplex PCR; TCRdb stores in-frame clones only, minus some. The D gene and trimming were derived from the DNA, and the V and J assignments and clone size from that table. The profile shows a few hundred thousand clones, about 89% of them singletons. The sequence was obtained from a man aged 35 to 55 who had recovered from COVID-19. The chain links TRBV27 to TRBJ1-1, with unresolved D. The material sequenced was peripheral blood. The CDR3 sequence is CASSWTRQNTEAFF. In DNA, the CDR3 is TGTGCCAGCAGTTGGACTCGACAGAACACTGAAGCTTTCTTT.